Reported below is one TCR beta chain. Antigen unknown. CDR3 length: 13 amino acids. After removal of 7 bases from V and 3 bases from J, the junction contained 7 bases not matched to a gene. Germline V gene sequence: CDR1 SQVTM, CDR2 ANQGSEA. This record comes from a study of shared clonotypes between healthy human individuals. Regarding the study as a whole: Only blood was sampled; tissue repertoires likely differ.

Clones were sequenced by immunoSEQ multiplex PCR, and TCRdb holds only the in-frame ones, with some missing. The data show 2,500,000 or so clones, roughly 92% seen once. Every donor, a Caucasian adult, lived in Nashville, Tennessee. The investigators split CD4+ cells into a CD45RA+ naive subset and a CD45RA-negative memory subset. The clonotype was recovered from a man younger than 35 in good health. Some clones in this sample may be carry-over from other donors' samples. Source material: naive CD4+ T cells from PBMCs. Subset denoted: CD45RA+ positively selected. The J gene is TRBJ2-7, the V gene TRBV29-1; 9 bases are shared with TRBD1. The CDR3, as DNA: TGCAGCGCCAGGGACAGGGCCCGCTACGAGCAGTACTTC. Protein sequence: CSARDRARYEQYF.